The table lists the clone carrying this TCR beta chain with a count of one. The antigen remains unidentified. J was trimmed by 3 bases and V by 5 bases; bases with no gene match: 10. This CDR3 is 16 amino acids long. In germline, CDR1 is MNHEY, CDR2 SMNVEV (reference sequence). It was with 60 Vbeta and 13 Jbeta primers that the PCR ran. TCRdb's copy holds only in-frame clones and misses some; the assay was immunoSEQ multiplex PCR. The data contain about 190,000 clones, roughly 83% of them seen just once; the ten biggest clones take up 1.5% to 2%. The data stem from a study of cytomegalovirus exposure and HLA in healthy donors. Study in general: Sequencing of approximately 190 million T cells in an earlier analysis found 100 million to 140 million unique TCR beta sequences. An early data release held tens of millions of unique TCRs from HLA-typed donors. Study results and caveats: A later analysis reportedly found that, within productive TCRs, an Asian-associated ancestry cluster had fewer N-insertions than the mean observed across the approximately 700 donors.

The TCR comes from a woman aged 45-59 years in good health and CMV-seronegative. The rearrangement uses TRBV27 and TRBJ2-5, with TRBD1 matching over 9 bases. Input material: PBMCs. The chain's CDR3 is CASSPGYRGLKETQYF. Written as DNA, the CDR3 is TGTGCCAGCAGTCCGGGCTACAGGGGGCTGAAAGAGACCCAGTACTTC.